This TCR beta chain was recovered during a study of identical twins. Overall study findings and caveats: It was cross-sectional statistical analysis, not following the same donors, that the conclusions relied on. Models predicted too little out-of-frame TCR alpha sharing in monozygotic twins.

Worth noting for this clonotype: No antigen is known for it.

There were only healthy Caucasians among the donors. The CDR3 runs to 12 residues. Trimming shortened V by 5 bases and J by 3 bases, and 8 bases separated the two germline ends. TCRdb itself ran the 5' RACE reads through MiXCR, one entry per CDR3 protein. The sample consists of roughly 250,000 distinct CDR3 sequences, around an eighth of them appearing once. The J gene is TRBJ2-7, the V gene TRBV12-3 or TRBV12-4; no definite D call. This receptor was identified in a woman under 30 in good health. Sequencing was done on a sample of memory (CD45RO+) T cells sorted from blood. The CDR3 bases are TGTGCCAGCAGTCCGGCCGTCTACGAGCAGTACTTC. This sequence encodes CASSPAVYEQYF.